This paragraph reports one TCR beta chain. Combining a sample-barcoded 5' primer with a J-beta primer mix, a second PCR ran for about 7 to 11 cycles. MiXCR, run by TCRdb on the 5' RACE reads, gives a single entry per CDR3 protein. This sample carries about 680,000 distinct CDR3 sequences, 49% of them seen once, and the ten largest clones take roughly 34%. V lost 1 base, J lost 0 bases, and 10 bases lay in between. The germline V gene encodes CDR1 LGHNA and CDR2 YNFKEQ. The CDR3 runs to 15 residues. The data stem from a study of blood T cells in healthy people across ages. This chain connects TRBV4-2 to TRBJ2-7, with D possibly being TRBD2 (5 bases). The source of this sequence is a woman aged 55-69 years in good health. What was sequenced was blood. CDR3 nucleotides: TGTGCCAGCAGCCAAGCAGAGGGTAACTCCTACGAGCAGTACTTC. Translation gives CASSQAEGNSYEQYF.